Listed below are T cell receptor beta chains from one sample, sequenced in a study of blood T cell repertoires in COVID-19. The repertoire was sequenced with immunoSEQ multiplex PCR; TCRdb's copy has only in-frame clones and lacks some. The sample has more than 100,000 clones; over 85% are singletons. Sequencing was carried out using peripheral blood. These TCRs come from a woman older than 75 in a cohort sampled during active COVID-19. Both conserved end residues are part of each CDR3. D genes are given only for firm matches.

TRBJ2-2 TRBV4-1 TRBD1 CASSQGGQGARGELFF
TRBJ1-5 TRBV18 - CASSPKDRDQPQHF
TRBJ2-3 TRBV27 TRBD2 CATRFAGVSDTQYF
TRBJ2-2 TRBV24-1 TRBD1 CATSDQTGVLTGELFF
TRBJ2-7 TRBV6-5 - CASRRGGEQYF
TRBJ2-5 TRBV5-6 TRBD1 CASSQGAWGQETQYF
TRBJ1-1 TRBV5-1 - CASRSKGGTEAFF
TRBJ2-1 TRBV21-1 - CASSKFPKALTDEQFF
TRBJ2-7 TRBV15 - CATSRDRGGYEQYF
TRBJ1-2 TRBV3-1/TRBV3-2 - CASSQVDRQANYGYTF
TRBJ2-6 TRBV7-9 TRBD1 CASSPGTGVDVLTF
TRBJ2-7 TRBV3-1/TRBV3-2 - CASSQEGFTGQSREQYF
TRBJ2-2 TRBV6-4 - CASSDQGKTGELFF
TRBJ2-7 TRBV20-1 TRBD1 CSAPTGNEQYF
TRBJ1-3 TRBV9 - CASSVRNSGNTIYF
TRBJ2-7 TRBV28 TRBD1 CASSRLTGGYEQYF
TRBJ2-5 TRBV3-1/TRBV3-2 - CASSQRGGETQYF
TRBJ2-2 TRBV27 - CASRGGVRTGELFF
TRBJ1-3 TRBV30 - CAWSVQGNTIYF
TRBJ1-5 TRBV27 TRBD1 CASSLGQGLAQHF
TRBJ1-3 TRBV6-6 - CASSYGDDGNTIYF
TRBJ2-2 TRBV18 - CASSPPSRGGELFF
TRBJ2-7 TRBV7-2 TRBD2 CASSLGSGGHREQYF
TRBJ2-3 TRBV19 - CASSPPRLVDKSTDTQYF
TRBJ2-7 TRBV18 - CASSPGRPGLGDEQYF
TRBJ2-2 TRBV9 - CASSVAPGGGELFF
TRBJ2-7 TRBV6-1 TRBD2 CASSEGTRSYGEQYF
TRBJ2-7 TRBV7-9 - CASSRTGNYEQYF
TRBJ1-2 TRBV5-1 TRBD1 CASSTNTGGYGYTF
TRBJ1-2 TRBV5-1 TRBD1 CASSEDRSLGGYTF
TRBJ2-1 TRBV7-2 TRBD1 CASSLAHGTGNEQFF
TRBJ2-1 TRBV11-2 - CASSLSINEQFF
TRBJ2-1 TRBV2 - CASREDQAEQFF
TRBJ2-2 TRBV30 - CAWTPGNTGELFF
TRBJ1-5 TRBV2 - CASSDQDQPQHF
TRBJ2-1 TRBV5-1 TRBD2 CASSLAVSGGTNEQFF
TRBJ1-1 TRBV10-2 - CASRGGNRENTEAFF
TRBJ2-7 TRBV6-1 TRBD2 CASSEAGLAVVEQYF
TRBJ2-5 TRBV2 TRBD2 CASGGGGETQYF
TRBJ2-7 TRBV11-3 - CASSLAGQGEQYF
TRBJ2-7 TRBV19 - CASSATGASYEQYF
TRBJ2-3 TRBV20-1 - CSALGGTQYF
TRBJ2-7 TRBV5-1 TRBD2 CASRLAGGSYEQYF
TRBJ1-1 TRBV5-1 - CASSIGQTYMNTEAFF
TRBJ2-3 TRBV4-2 - CASSQVSGTDTQYF
TRBJ2-1 TRBV18 TRBD2 CASSPSPSGGALGEQFF
TRBJ1-5 TRBV30 - CAWNRDGSNQPQHF
TRBJ1-2 TRBV7-2 TRBD1 CASSLPPTGDGYTF
TRBJ1-2 TRBV19 - CASSINIRGGTYGYTF
TRBJ2-1 TRBV10-3 - CAISELALEGEQFF
TRBJ1-1 TRBV11-1 - CASSLGDRNTEAFF
TRBJ2-1 TRBV5-4 - CASSQVLGEQFF
TRBJ1-5 TRBV28 - CASTQGGSNQPQHF
TRBJ2-5 TRBV4-2 TRBD2 CASSQEGTSGGGQETQYF